The 19 T cell receptor beta chains given below trace back to one sample, sequenced in a study of neurological immune-mediated disorders. TCRdb reprocessed the 5' RACE reads via MiXCR and lists one record per CDR3 protein. The repertoire holds about 58,000 distinct CDR3 sequences, with roughly 3.5% as singletons. The sequenced material came from PBMCs. These receptors were collected from a woman aged 55-70 years with multiple sclerosis.

V usage is TRBV7-2 and J usage is TRBJ2-5; a possible D gene is TRBD2 (5 bases). CDR1 SGHTA and CDR2 FQGNSA come from the germline V gene. Trimming removed 4 bases from V and 5 bases from J, with 14 bases in between. This CDR3 is built from 14 residues. In DNA form, the CDR3 reads TGTGCCAGCAGCTCGGGATTAGGCTACGAGACCCAGTACTTC. This encodes CASSSGLGYETQYF.

This clonotype was detected ten times or more. J is TRBJ2-3 and V is TRBV4-1; TRBD2 aligns across 9 bases. From germline, CDR1 is MGHRA and CDR2 YSYEKL. The J segment lost 1 base and the V segment lost 3 bases, leaving 8 bases of the junction unmatched. This CDR3 spans 17 amino acids. The CDR3 is CASSQAIAGARTDTQYF. The CDR3 DNA sequence: TGCGCCAGCAGCCAGGCGATAGCGGGAGCCCGCACAGATACGCAGTATTTT.

This clonotype was detected ten times or more. The rearrangement joins TRBV20-1 to TRBJ1-2; D remains ambiguous. The ends were cut back, 2 bases at V and 3 bases at J, with 13 bases in the middle. Looked up from germline, CDR1 is DFQATT and CDR2 is SNEGSKA (reference sequence). CDR3 length: 14 amino acids. This CDR3 reads CSARLGLVDYGYTF. CDR3 bases: TGCAGTGCTAGATTGGGCTTAGTTGACTATGGCTACACCTTC.

This clonotype was detected many times. The V call is TRBV29-1, the J call TRBJ1-2, with D uncertain. V was shortened by 7 bases and J by 6 bases, with 12 bases between the two germline ends. Germline CDR1 and CDR2: SQVTM and ANQGSEA. The CDR3 has 11 amino acids. CDR3 sequence (DNA): TGCAGCGCAAGAATCCAGGATGGCTACACCTTC. It specifies CSARIQDGYTF.

This clonotype was seen ten or more times. A much larger clone sits a single nucleotide away, making a read error possible. The V gene is TRBV5-1, the J gene TRBJ1-2; 7 positions match TRBD1. V lost 6 bases, J lost 7 bases, and 15 bases stayed unmatched. Germline V gene data show CDR1 as SGHRS and CDR2 as YFSETQ. CDR3 length: 15 residues. The CDR3 nucleotides are TGCGCCAGCAAACGACAGGGAAAGGGGCTAACTGGCTACACCTTC. Translation: CASKRQGKGLTGYTF.

This clonotype was seen many times. J is TRBJ1-6 and V is TRBV28, with no clear D. Germline V gene sequence: CDR1 MDHEN, CDR2 SYDVKM. V was clipped by 1 base and J by 13 bases, with 11 bases between them. The CDR3 is made up of 13 amino acids. The CDR3 reads CASSLSRPGPLHF. For the CDR3, the DNA is TGTGCCAGCAGTTTATCACGGCCGGGGCCCCTCCACTTT.

This clonotype was recorded at least ten times. The chain carries TRBV20-1 and TRBJ1-3; D is uncertain. Germline-derived CDR1 and CDR2 are DFQATT and SNEGSKA (reference sequence). CDR3 length equals 14 residues. The V gene lost 5 bases and the J gene lost 1 base, with 12 bases spanning the gap. The CDR3 is CSAETGGSGNTIYF. The CDR3 DNA follows: TGCAGTGCTGAAACGGGAGGTTCTGGAAACACCATATATTTT.

This clonotype occurred many times. The chain is built from TRBV21-1 and TRBJ2-5. TRBV21-1 counts as a pseudogene. CDR3 length: 15 amino acids. The CDR3 sequence: CASSKPVPFLETQYF. DNA of the CDR3: TGTGCCAGCAGCAAGCCAGTACCCTTCCTAGAGACCCAGTACTTC.

This clonotype has at least ten counts. CDR3 DNA sequence: TGCGCCAGCAGCGAAGGGACGGGGAACTCTGGGGCCAACGTCCTGACTTTC. Protein: CASSEGTGNSGANVLTF. This chain uses TRBV5-1 with TRBJ2-6; D is perhaps TRBD1 or TRBD2 (5 bases each). V lost 4 bases, J lost 0 bases, and 14 bases lay in between. CDR3 size: 17 residues. Germline loops: CDR1 SGHRS, CDR2 YFSETQ. Combining the CDR3 with reference TRBV5-1 and TRBJ2-6 gives the whole variable domain KAGVTQTPRYLIKTRGQQVTLSCSPISGHRSVSWYQQTPGQGLQFLFEYFSETQRNKGNFPGRFSGRQFSNSRSEMNVSTLELGDSALYLCASSEGTGNSGANVLTFGAGSRLTVL.

This clonotype was recorded at least ten times. The chain employs TRBV21-1 and TRBJ1-1; the table names TRBD1, a call not compared with the DNA. TRBV21-1 is a documented pseudogene. CDR3 length equals 16 residues. The CDR3 protein is CASSLKSGHRNTEAFF. The CDR3 region has the DNA TGTGCCAGCAGCCTCAAATCGGGACATCGGAACACTGAAGCTTTCTTT.

This clonotype was seen at least ten times. The CDR3, as DNA: TGCAGCGTTGAAGGGGTAGGGTATGGGGACGCCTATGGCTACACCTTC. Protein: CSVEGVGYGDAYGYTF. The chain is built from TRBV29-1 and TRBJ1-2; perhaps TRBD1 as D (5 bases). Germline assignment: CDR1 SQVTM and CDR2 ANQGSEA. Trimming cost V 1 base and J 4 bases, with 19 bases left between them. CDR3 size: 16 residues.

This clonotype appeared many times. The chain links TRBV12-3 or TRBV12-4 to TRBJ1-2, with a possible D match to TRBD1 (6 bases). The CDR3 length is 12 residues. V gave up 6 bases and J gave up 4 bases, with 9 bases separating them. CDR3 region: CASRRQVYGYTF. CDR3 DNA: TGTGCCAGCAGGAGACAGGTCTATGGCTACACCTTC.

This clonotype was detected ten times or more. This chain uses TRBV7-6 with TRBJ1-6, with D possibly TRBD1 on 5 matching bases. This CDR3 comprises 16 residues. Germline CDR1 reads SGHVS; CDR2 reads FNYEAQ. V lost 3 bases to trimming and J lost 7 bases, with 16 bases between them. This CDR3 reads CASSFWGRDGNSPLHF. Here the CDR3 DNA reads TGTGCCAGCAGCTTCTGGGGCAGGGATGGAAATTCACCCCTCCACTTT.

The V gene is TRBV12-2, the J gene TRBJ2-2; the D call in the table, TRBD1, was not verified against the DNA. TRBV12-2 is a known pseudogene. This CDR3 is 17 amino acids long. For the CDR3, the DNA is TGTGCAAGTCGCTTAGTTTGGACAGGGGGCCAACCCGGGGAGCTGTTTTTT. Its protein is CASRLVWTGGQPGELFF.

At least ten counts were recorded for this clonotype. The DNA of the CDR3 is TGCAGTGCCAGCCCAACCGGGACAGGATACAATGAGCAGTTCTTC. Protein sequence: CSASPTGTGYNEQFF. This chain links TRBV20-1 with TRBJ2-1; 8 positions agree with TRBD1. The CDR3 sequence is 15 residues long. V lost 6 bases, J lost 4 bases, and 11 bases stayed unmatched. Germline CDR1 is DFQATT and CDR2 is SNEGSKA (reference sequence).

This clonotype was found many times. The V and J genes are TRBV5-1 and TRBJ1-2; D remains ambiguous. With 7 bases removed from V and 2 bases from J, the gap between germline ends came to 15 bases. The CDR3 runs to 14 residues. CDR1 is SGHRS, CDR2 YFSETQ, per germline. The CDR3, as DNA: TGCGCCAGCGCCATCAGCCGGGCCAACTATGGCTACACCTTC. Its protein is CASAISRANYGYTF.

This sequence joins TRBV5-1 and TRBJ2-7; possibly TRBD1 for D (6 bases). The CDR3 loop spans 15 amino acids. Germline assignment: CDR1 SGHRS and CDR2 YFSETQ. Trimming shortened V by 2 bases and J by 5 bases, and 17 bases separated the two germline ends. CDR3 nucleotides: TGCGCCAGCAGCTTAGGACAGTTACAACAGAACGAGCAGTACTTC. It is translated as CASSLGQLQQNEQYF.

This clonotype was recorded at least ten times. The J gene is TRBJ2-1, the V gene TRBV5-1; D is perhaps TRBD2 (6 bases). The V end was cut by 2 bases, the J end by 10 bases, with 16 bases between. This CDR3 has 14 amino acids. Germline V gene data show CDR1 as SGHRS and CDR2 as YFSETQ. CDR3 loop: CASSFGGGPAEQFF. The DNA of the CDR3 is TGCGCCAGCAGCTTCGGGGGAGGCCCGGCGGAGCAGTTCTTC.

This clonotype was seen at least ten times. This chain links TRBV5-5 with TRBJ2-7; TRBD1 matches 7 bases. This CDR3 region has 15 residues. The germline CDR1 and CDR2 sequences are SGHKS and YYEKEE (reference sequence). Germline trimming cut 3 bases from V and 2 bases from J; bases unmatched to any gene: 8. The CDR3 spells CASSWLTGDPYEQYF. CDR3 nucleotide sequence: TGTGCCAGCAGCTGGTTAACAGGGGACCCCTACGAGCAGTACTTC.